The following is a TCR beta chain sequence with its context. Its specificity is unknown. One junction end does not reproduce the germline sequence, and a read error may be involved. PCR primers comprised 60 Vbeta and 13 Jbeta primers. The repertoire was sequenced with immunoSEQ multiplex PCR; TCRdb's copy has only in-frame clones and lacks some. Here the sample spans around 100,000 clones, over 75% being singletons. This entry belongs to a study of cytomegalovirus exposure and HLA in healthy donors. The study's findings and limits: Most likely, a cluster of highly shared sequence variants arose as a sequencing artifact. A later analysis reportedly found fewer N-insertions in an Asian-associated ancestry cluster than the roughly 670-donor mean. With DRB1 most and HLA-C fewest, TCR association rates differed between HLA loci in a later analysis.

Germline V lookup: CDR1 SNHLY, CDR2 FYNNEI. CDR3 length: 15 residues. J is TRBJ1-6 and V is TRBV2; 8 bases are shared with TRBD1. Sample: PBMCs. The receptor comes from a woman under 30 in good health and CMV-seropositive. CDR3 sequence reads: CVSRDDRGHNSPLHF. The CDR3 region has the DNA TGTGTCAGCAGGGACGACAGGGGACATAATTCACCCCTCCACTTT.